This T cell receptor beta chain came from a study of T cell responses to AZD1222 COVID-19 vaccine. Whole-study context: Combined were second doses at about 4 or about 12 weeks. Study-wide findings and caveats: The donor group comprised mostly white British people and more females; the analysis possibly underestimated clonal diversity. It was only after the peak T cell response that any repertoires were sampled.

Per the germline V gene, CDR1 is MNHEY and CDR2 is SVGAGI. There are 15 residues in the CDR3. The V gene lost 7 bases and the J gene lost 7 bases, with 22 bases spanning the gap. To note about this clone: The antigen remains unidentified.

Produced via immunoSEQ multiplex PCR; TCRdb's table is partial and in-frame only. The data contain roughly 100,000 clones, 82% of them singletons. The sequencing used peripheral blood, collected on day 0 of AZD1222 vaccination. This clonotype was obtained from an adult in good health. The genes are TRBV6-5 and TRBJ1-1; D might be TRBD1 (6 bases). The CDR3, as DNA: TGTGCCAGCACCCATCTGAGGGGGGCCTATGGTGAAGCTTTCTTT. Its translation is CASTHLRGAYGEAFF.